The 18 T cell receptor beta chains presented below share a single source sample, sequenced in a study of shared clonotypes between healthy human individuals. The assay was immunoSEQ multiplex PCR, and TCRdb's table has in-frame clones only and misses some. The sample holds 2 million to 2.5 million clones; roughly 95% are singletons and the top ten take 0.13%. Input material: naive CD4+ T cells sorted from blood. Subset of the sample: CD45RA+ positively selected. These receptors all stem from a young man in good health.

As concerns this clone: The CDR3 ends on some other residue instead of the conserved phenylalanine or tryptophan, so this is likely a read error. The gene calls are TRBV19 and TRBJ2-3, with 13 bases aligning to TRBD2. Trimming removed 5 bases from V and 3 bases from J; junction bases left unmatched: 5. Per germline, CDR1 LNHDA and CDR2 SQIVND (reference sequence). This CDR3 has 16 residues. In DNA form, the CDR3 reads TGTGCCAGTAGTTTCCTGACTAGCGGGGGGACAGATACGCAGTATCTT. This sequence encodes CASSFLTSGGTDTQYL.

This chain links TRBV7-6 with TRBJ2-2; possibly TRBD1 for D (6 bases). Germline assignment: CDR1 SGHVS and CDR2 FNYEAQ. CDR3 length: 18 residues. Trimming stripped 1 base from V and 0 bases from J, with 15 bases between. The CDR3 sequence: CASSLVSGGPANTGELFF. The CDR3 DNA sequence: TGTGCCAGCAGCTTAGTTTCTGGGGGCCCAGCGAACACCGGGGAGCTGTTTTTT.

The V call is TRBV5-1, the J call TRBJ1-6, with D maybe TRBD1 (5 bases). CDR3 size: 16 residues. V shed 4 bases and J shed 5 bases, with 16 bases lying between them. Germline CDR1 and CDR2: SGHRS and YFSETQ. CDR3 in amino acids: CASSRSGTVNNSPLHF. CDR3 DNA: TGCGCCAGCAGCCGAAGCGGGACGGTCAATAATTCACCCCTCCACTTT.

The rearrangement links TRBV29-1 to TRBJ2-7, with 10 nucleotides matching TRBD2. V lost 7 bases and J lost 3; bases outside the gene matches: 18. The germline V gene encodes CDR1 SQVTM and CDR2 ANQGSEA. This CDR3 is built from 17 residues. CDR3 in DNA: TGCAGCGGCATGCTAGCGGGAGCCCCGGGGGGAATCTACGAGCAGTACTTC. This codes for CSGMLAGAPGGIYEQYF.

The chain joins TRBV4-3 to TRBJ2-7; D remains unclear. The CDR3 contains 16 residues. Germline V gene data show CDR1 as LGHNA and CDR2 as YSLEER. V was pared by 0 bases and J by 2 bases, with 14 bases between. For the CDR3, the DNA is TGCGCCAGCAGCCAAGAGCTTCGGCAGGCTGCCTACGAGCAGTACTTC. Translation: CASSQELRQAAYEQYF.

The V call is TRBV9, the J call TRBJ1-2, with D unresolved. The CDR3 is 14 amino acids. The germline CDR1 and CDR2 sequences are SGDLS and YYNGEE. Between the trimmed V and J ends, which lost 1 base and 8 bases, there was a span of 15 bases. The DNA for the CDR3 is TGTGCCAGCAGCGTATCCCGCAGCCCTCTAGGCTACACCTTC. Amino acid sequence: CASSVSRSPLGYTF.

The CDR3 reads CASSPQRQIPYEQYF. The CDR3, as DNA: TGTGCCAGCTCACCACAGAGACAGATCCCCTACGAGCAGTACTTC. The chain employs TRBV18 and TRBJ2-7; D may be TRBD1 (5 bases). CDR1 KGHSH and CDR2 LQKENI come from the germline V gene. V dropped 1 base and J dropped 2 bases, with 12 bases sitting between them. The CDR3 is 15 amino acids. The variable domain in full, with the rest retrieved from reference TRBV18 and TRBJ2-7, is NAGVMQNPRHLVRRRGQEARLRCSPMKGHSHVYWYRQLPEEGLKFMVYLQKENIIDESGMPKERFSAEFPKEGPSILRIQQVVRGDSAAYFCASSPQRQIPYEQYFGPGTRLTVT.

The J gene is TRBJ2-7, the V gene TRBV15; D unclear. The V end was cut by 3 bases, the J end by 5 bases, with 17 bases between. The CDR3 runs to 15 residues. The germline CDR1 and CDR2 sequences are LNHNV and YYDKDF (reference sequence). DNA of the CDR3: TGTGCCACCAGCAGGGCCTCTGGGGATTCCCACGAGCAGTACTTC. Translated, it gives CATSRASGDSHEQYF. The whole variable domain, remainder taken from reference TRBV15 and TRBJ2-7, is DAMVIQNPRYQVTQFGKPVTLSCSQTLNHNVMYWYQQKSSQAPKLLFHYYDKDFNNEADTPDNFQSRRPNTSFCFLDIRSPGLGDTAMYLCATSRASGDSHEQYFGPGTRLTVT.

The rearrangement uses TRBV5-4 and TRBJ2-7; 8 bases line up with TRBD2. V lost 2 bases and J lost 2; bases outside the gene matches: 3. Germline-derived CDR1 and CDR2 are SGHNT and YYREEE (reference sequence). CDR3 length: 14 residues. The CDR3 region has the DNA TGTGCCAGCAGCTTCGGGAGGGGCCCCTACGAGCAGTACTTC. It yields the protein CASSFGRGPYEQYF.

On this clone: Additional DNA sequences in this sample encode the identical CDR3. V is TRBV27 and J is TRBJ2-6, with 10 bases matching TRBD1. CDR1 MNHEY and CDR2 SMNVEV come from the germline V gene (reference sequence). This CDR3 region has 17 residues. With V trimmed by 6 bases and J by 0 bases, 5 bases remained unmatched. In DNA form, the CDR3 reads TGTGCCAGCAGCCCCCGGACAGGGGGCTCTGGGGCCAACGTCCTGACTTTC. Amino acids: CASSPRTGGSGANVLTF.

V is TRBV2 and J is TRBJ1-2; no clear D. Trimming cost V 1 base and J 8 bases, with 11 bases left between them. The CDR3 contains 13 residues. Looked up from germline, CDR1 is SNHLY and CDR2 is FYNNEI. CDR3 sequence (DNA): TGTGCCAGCAGTGAAGAGGGTGGGGTCGGCTACACCTTC. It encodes CASSEEGGVGYTF.

CDR3 region: CASSDSADRGRNSPLHF. The CDR3 DNA reads TGTGCCAGCAGTGATTCCGCCGACAGGGGTCGGAATTCACCCCTCCACTTT. The gene calls are TRBV25-1 and TRBJ1-6, with 8 positions matching TRBD1. The V gene end was trimmed by 3 bases and the J gene end by 7 bases; junction bases not matched to a gene: 11. The germline CDR1 and CDR2 sequences are MGHDK and SYGVNS. The CDR3 spans 17 residues.

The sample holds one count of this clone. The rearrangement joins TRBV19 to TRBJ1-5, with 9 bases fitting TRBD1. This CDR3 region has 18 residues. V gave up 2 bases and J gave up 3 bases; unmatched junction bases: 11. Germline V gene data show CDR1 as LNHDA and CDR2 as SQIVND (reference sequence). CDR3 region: CASSITPPGQGTNQPQHF. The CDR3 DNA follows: TGTGCCAGTAGTATAACACCCCCAGGACAGGGGACCAATCAGCCCCAGCATTTT.

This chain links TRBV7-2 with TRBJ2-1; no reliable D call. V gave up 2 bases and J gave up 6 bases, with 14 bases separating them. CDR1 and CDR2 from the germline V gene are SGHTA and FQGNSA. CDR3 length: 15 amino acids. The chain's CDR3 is CASSLSSPWANEQFF. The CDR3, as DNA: TGTGCCAGCAGCTTAAGTAGCCCGTGGGCCAATGAGCAGTTCTTC.

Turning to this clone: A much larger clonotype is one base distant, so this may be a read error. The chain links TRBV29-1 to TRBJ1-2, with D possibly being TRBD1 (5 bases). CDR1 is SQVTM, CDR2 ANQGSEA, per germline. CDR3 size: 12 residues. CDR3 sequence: CSAGTGGRGCTF. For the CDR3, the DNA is TGCAGCGCAGGCACGGGGGGTAGGGGCTGCACCTTC.

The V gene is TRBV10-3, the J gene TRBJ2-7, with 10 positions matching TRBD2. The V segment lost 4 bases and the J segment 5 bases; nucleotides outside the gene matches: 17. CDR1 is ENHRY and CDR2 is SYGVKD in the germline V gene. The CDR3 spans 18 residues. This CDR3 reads CAISGASGRGSMTDEQYF. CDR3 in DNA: TGTGCCATCAGTGGTGCTAGCGGGAGAGGGAGTATGACGGACGAGCAGTACTTC.

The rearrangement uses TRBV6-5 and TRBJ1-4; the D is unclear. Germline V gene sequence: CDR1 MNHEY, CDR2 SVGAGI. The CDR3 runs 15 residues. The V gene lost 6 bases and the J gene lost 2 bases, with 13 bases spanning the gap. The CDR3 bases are TGTGCCAGCAGACCTCCAGGAGGGACTAATGAAAAACTGTTTTTT. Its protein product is CASRPPGGTNEKLFF.

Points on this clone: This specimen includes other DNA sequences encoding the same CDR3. This chain's CDR3 is CASSSGGSYEQYF. For the CDR3, the DNA is TGTGCCAGCAGTTCGGGCGGTTCCTACGAGCAGTACTTC. V is TRBV28 and J is TRBJ2-7; D uncertain. Germline values: CDR1 MDHEN, CDR2 SYDVKM. Trimming removed 4 bases from V and 1 base from J, with 8 bases in between. This CDR3 is built from 13 residues.